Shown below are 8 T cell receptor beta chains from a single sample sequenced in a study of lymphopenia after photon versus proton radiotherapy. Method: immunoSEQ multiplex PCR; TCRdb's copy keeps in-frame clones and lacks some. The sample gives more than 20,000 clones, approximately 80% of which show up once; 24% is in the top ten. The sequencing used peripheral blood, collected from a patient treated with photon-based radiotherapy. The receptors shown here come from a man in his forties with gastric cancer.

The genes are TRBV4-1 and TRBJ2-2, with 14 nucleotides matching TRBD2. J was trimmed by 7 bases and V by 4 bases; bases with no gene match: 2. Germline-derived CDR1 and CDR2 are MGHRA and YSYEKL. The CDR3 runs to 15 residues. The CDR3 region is CASSRGLAGGGELFF. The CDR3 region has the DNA TGCGCCAGCAGCCGAGGACTAGCGGGGGGCGGGGAGCTGTTTTTT.

CDR3 loop: CASSVGGDTEAFF. The CDR3, as DNA: TGTGCCAGCAGCGTAGGGGGGGACACTGAAGCTTTCTTT. The rearrangement joins TRBV9 to TRBJ1-1, with D possibly being TRBD1 (5 bases). The germline V gene encodes CDR1 SGDLS and CDR2 YYNGEE. Deletions cut 0 bases from V and 3 bases from J, with 6 bases between. The CDR3 totals 13 residues. Full variable domain (rest looked up from reference TRBV9 and TRBJ1-1): DSGVTQTPKHLITATGQRVTLRCSPRSGDLSVYWYQQSLDQGLQFLIQYYNGEERAKGNILERFSAQQFPDLHSELNLSSLELGDSALYFCASSVGGDTEAFFGQGTRLTVV.

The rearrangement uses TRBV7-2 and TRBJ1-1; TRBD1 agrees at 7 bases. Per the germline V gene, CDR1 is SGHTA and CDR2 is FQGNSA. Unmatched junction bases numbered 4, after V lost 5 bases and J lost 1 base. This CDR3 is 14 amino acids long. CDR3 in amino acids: CASSEYRGNTEAFF. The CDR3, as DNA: TGTGCCAGCAGCGAATACAGGGGGAACACTGAAGCTTTCTTT.

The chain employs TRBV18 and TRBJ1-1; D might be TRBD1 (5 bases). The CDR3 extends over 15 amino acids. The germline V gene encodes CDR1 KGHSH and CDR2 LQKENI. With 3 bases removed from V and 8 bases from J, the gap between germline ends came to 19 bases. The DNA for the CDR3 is TGTGCCAGCTCACCTACGGGGCGTCAGAAGCGAGAAGCTTTCTTT. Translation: CASSPTGRQKREAFF. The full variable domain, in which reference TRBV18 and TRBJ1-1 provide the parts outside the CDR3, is NAGVMQNPRHLVRRRGQEARLRCSPMKGHSHVYWYRQLPEEGLKFMVYLQKENIIDESGMPKERFSAEFPKEGPSILRIQQVVRGDSAAYFCASSPTGRQKREAFFGQGTRLTVV.

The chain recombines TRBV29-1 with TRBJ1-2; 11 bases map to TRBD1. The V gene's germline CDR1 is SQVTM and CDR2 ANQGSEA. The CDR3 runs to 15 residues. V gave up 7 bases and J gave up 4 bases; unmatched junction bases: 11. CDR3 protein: CSGHSGTGGPYGYTF. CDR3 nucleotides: TGCAGCGGCCACTCCGGGACAGGGGGACCCTATGGCTACACCTTC.

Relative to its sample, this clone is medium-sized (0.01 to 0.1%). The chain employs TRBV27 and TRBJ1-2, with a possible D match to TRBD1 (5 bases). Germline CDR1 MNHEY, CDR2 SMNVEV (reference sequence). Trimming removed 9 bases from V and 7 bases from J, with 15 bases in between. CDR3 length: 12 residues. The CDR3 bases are TGTGCCAGTCTGGGACCTGGAGGTGGCTACACCTTC. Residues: CASLGPGGGYTF.

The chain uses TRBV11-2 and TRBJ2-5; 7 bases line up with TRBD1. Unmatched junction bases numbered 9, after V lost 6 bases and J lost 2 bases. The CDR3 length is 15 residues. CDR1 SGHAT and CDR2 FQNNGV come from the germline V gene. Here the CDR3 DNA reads TGTGCCAGCAGTGCTACCGGGACAGAACAAGAGACCCAGTACTTC. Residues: CASSATGTEQETQYF.

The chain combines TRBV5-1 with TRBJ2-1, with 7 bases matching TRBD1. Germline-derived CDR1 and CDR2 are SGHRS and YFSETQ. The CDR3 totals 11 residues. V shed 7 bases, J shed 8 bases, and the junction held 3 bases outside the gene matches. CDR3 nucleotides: TGCGCCAGCGTTCAGGGGGATGAGCAGTTCTTC. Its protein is CASVQGDEQFF. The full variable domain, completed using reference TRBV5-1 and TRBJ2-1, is KAGVTQTPRYLIKTRGQQVTLSCSPISGHRSVSWYQQTPGQGLQFLFEYFSETQRNKGNFPGRFSGRQFSNSRSEMNVSTLELGDSALYLCASVQGDEQFFGPGTRLTVL.